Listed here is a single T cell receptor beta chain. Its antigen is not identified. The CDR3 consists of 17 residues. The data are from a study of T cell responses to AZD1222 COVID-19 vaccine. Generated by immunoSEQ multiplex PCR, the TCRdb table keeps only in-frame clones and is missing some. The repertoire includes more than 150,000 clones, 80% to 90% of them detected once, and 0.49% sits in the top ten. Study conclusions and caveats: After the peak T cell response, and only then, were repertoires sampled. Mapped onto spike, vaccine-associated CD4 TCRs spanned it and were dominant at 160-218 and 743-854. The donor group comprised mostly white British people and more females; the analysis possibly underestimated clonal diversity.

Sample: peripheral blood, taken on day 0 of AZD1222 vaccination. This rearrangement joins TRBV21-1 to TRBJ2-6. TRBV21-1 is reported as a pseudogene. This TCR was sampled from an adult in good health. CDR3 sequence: CASSKGNERPWANVLTF. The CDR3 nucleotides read TGTGCCAGCAGCAAAGGGAACGAACGCCCTTGGGCCAACGTCCTGACTTTC.